This T cell receptor beta chain comes out of a study of OX40 agonist ivuxolimab in advanced cancers. Losses at the gene ends were 4 bases for V and 10 bases for J; bases not matched to a gene: 10. The CDR3 runs to 14 residues. Germline V CDR1 and CDR2: SGHKS, YYEKEE (reference sequence). Libraries were prepared by immunoSEQ multiplex PCR; TCRdb keeps only in-frame clonotypes and omits some of them. The sample includes approximately 74,000 clones, more than 75% of them seen just once. The genes are TRBV5-5 and TRBJ1-4; 7 bases map to TRBD1. This receptor was obtained from an adult with an advanced solid tumor such as melanoma, head and neck, liver or kidney cancer. The sample consisted of CD4+ or CD8+ T cells sorted from blood, taken in a trial of the OX40 agonist ivuxolimab. The CDR3 sequence is CASSDDRAFGKLFF. In nucleotides, the CDR3 is TGTGCCAGCAGCGACGACAGGGCGTTTGGAAAACTGTTTTTT.